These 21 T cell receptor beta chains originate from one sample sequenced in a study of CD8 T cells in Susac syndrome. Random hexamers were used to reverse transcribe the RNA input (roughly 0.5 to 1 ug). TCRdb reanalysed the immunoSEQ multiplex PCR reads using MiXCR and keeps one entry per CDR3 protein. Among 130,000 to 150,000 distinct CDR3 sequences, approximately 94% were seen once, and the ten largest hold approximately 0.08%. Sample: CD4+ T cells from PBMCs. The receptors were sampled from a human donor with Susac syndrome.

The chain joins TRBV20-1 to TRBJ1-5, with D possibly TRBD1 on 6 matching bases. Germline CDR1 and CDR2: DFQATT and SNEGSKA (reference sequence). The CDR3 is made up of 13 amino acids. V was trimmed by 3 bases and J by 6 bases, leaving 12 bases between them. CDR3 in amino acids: CSARGGGGQPQHF. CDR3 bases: TGCAGTGCTAGGGGAGGGGGAGGTCAGCCCCAGCATTTT.

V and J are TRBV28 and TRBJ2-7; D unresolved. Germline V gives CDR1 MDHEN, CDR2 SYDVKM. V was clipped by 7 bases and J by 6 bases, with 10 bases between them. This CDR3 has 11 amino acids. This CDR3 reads CASIGRTEQYF. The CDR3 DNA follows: TGTGCCAGCATCGGACGAACCGAGCAGTACTTC.

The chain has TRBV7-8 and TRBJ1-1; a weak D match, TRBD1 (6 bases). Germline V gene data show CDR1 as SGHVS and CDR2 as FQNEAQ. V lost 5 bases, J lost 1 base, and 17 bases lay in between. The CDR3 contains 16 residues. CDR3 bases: TGTGCCAGCAGCCCTACTACCCGGGACACGAACACTGAAGCTTTCTTT. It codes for CASSPTTRDTNTEAFF.

CDR3 sequence reads: CASSQRGQGKGGAFF. The CDR3 nucleotides read TGTGCCAGCAGCCAAAGAGGACAGGGTAAGGGCGGAGCTTTCTTT. The rearrangement joins TRBV3-1 to TRBJ1-1; 8 bases fit TRBD1. CDR1 and CDR2 (germline): LGHDT, YNNKEL (reference sequence). V shed 2 bases and J 10 bases; nucleotides not matched to a gene: 12. This CDR3 has 15 residues.

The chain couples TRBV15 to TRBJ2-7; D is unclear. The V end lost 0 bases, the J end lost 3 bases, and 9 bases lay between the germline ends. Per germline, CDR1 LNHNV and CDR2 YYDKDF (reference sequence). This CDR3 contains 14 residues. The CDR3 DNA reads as TGTGCCACCAGCAGAGAAAGTCTTGTCTACGAGCAGTACTTC. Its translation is CATSRESLVYEQYF.

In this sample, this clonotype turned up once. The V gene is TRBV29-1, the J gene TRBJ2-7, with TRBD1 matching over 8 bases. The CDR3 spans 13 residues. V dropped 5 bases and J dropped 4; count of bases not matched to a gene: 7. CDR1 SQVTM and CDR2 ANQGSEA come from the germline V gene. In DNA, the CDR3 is TGCAGCGTTACCCGACAGGGGCCATACGAGCAGTACTTC. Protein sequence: CSVTRQGPYEQYF.

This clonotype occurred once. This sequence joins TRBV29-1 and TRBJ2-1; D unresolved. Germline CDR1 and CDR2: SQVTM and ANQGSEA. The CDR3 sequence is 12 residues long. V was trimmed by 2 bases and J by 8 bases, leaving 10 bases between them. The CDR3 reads CSVEPNFDEQFF. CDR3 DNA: TGCAGCGTTGAACCGAACTTCGATGAGCAGTTCTTC.

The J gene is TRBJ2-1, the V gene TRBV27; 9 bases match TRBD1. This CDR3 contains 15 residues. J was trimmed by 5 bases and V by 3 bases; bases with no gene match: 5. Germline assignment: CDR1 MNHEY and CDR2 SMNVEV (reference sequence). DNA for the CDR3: TGTGCCAGCAGTTTGTCCGGGACAGGGAACAATGAGCAGTTCTTC. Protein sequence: CASSLSGTGNNEQFF.

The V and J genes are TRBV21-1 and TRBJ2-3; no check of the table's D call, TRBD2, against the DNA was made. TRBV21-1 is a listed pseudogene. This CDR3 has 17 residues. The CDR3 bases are TGTGCCAGCAGCTATTGGGTTGGGCAGGGCCCCACAGATACGCAGTATTTT. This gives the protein CASSYWVGQGPTDTQYF.

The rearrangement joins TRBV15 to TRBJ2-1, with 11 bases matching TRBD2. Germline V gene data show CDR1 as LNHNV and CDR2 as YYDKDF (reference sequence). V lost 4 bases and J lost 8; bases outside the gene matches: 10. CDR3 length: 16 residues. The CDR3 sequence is CATSKLVAGGIDEQFF. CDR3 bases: TGTGCCACCAGCAAATTAGTAGCGGGAGGGATCGATGAGCAGTTCTTC.

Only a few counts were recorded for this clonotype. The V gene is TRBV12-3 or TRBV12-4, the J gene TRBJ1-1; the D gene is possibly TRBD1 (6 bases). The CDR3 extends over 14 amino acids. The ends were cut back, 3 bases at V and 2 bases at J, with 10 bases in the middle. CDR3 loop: CASSFSGANTEAFF. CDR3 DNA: TGTGCCAGCAGTTTTTCAGGGGCCAACACTGAAGCTTTCTTT.

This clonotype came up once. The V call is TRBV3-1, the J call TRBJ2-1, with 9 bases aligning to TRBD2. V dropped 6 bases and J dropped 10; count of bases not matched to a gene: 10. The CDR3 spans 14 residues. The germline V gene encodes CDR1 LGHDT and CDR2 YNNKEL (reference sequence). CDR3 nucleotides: TGTGCCAGCAGGCCGAGCGGGGGGCGCCCCGAGCAGTTCTTC. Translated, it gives CASRPSGGRPEQFF.

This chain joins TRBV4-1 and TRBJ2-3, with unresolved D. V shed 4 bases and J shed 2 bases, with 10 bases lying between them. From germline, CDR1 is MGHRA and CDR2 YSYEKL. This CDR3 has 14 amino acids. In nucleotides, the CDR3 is TGCGCCAGCAGCCCCCCCGACCTCACAGATACGCAGTATTTT. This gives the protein CASSPPDLTDTQYF.

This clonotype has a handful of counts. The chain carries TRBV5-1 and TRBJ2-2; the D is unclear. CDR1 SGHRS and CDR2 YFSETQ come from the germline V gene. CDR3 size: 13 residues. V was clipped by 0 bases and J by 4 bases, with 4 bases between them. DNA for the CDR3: TGCGCCAGCAGCTTGGGTTTCACCGGGGAGCTGTTTTTT. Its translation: CASSLGFTGELFF.

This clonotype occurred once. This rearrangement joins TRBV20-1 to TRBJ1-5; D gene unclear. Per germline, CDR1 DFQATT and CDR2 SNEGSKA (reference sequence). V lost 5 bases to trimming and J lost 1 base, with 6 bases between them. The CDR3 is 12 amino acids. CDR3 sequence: CSAVRSNQPQHF. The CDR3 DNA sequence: TGCAGTGCTGTCCGGAGCAATCAGCCCCAGCATTTT.

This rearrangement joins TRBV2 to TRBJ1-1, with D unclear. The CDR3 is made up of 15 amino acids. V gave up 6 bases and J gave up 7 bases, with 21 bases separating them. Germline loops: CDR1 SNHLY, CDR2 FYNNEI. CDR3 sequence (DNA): TGTGCCAGCAGGATTGGACCCGCATCGACAAGTGAAGCTTTCTTT. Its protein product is CASRIGPASTSEAFF. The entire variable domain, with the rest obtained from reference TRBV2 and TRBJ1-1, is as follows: EPEVTQTPSHQVTQMGQEVILRCVPISNHLYFYWYRQILGQKVEFLVSFYNNEISEKSEIFDDQFSVERPDGSNFTLKIRSTKLEDSAMYFCASRIGPASTSEAFFGQGTRLTVV.

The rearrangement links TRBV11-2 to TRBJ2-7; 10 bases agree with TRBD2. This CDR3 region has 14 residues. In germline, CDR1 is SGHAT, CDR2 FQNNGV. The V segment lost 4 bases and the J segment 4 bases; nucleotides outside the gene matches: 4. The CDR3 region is CASSSTSGKYEQYF. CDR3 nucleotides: TGTGCCAGCAGCTCAACTAGCGGGAAATACGAGCAGTACTTC.

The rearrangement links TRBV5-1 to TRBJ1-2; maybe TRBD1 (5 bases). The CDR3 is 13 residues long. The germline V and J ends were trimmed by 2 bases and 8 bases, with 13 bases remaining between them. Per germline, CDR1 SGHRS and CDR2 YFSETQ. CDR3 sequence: CASSLPGPSGYTF. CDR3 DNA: TGCGCCAGCAGCTTACCGGGACCCTCCGGCTACACCTTC. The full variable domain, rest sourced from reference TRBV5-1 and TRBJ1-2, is KAGVTQTPRYLIKTRGQQVTLSCSPISGHRSVSWYQQTPGQGLQFLFEYFSETQRNKGNFPGRFSGRQFSNSRSEMNVSTLELGDSALYLCASSLPGPSGYTFGSGTRLTVV.

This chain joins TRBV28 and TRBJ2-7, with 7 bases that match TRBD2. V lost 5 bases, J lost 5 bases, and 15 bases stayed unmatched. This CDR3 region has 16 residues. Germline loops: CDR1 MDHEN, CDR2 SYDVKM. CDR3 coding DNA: TGTGCCAGCAGTATCCCCGGGGGAGGGCGCTACGACGAGCAGTACTTC. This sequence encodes CASSIPGGGRYDEQYF. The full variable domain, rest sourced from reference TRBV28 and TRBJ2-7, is DVKVTQSSRYLVKRTGEKVFLECVQDMDHENMFWYRQDPGLGLRLIYFSYDVKMKEKGDIPEGYSVSREKKERFSLILESASTNQTSMYLCASSIPGGGRYDEQYFGPGTRLTVT.

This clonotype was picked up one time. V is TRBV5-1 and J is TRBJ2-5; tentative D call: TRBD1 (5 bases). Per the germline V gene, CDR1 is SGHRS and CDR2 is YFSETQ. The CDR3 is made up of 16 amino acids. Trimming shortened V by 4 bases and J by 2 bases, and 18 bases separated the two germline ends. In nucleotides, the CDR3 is TGCGCCAGCAGCGCCCAACCTACGACAGATCAAGAGACCCAGTACTTC. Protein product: CASSAQPTTDQETQYF.

CDR3: CASSLEGRSSSGANVLTF. The CDR3 DNA sequence: TGTGCCAGCAGCCTAGAAGGGAGGTCGAGCTCTGGGGCCAACGTCCTGACTTTC. The genes are TRBV4-2 and TRBJ2-6; D possibly corresponds to TRBD2 (6 bases). The length of the CDR3 is 18 residues. Germline CDR1 LGHNA, CDR2 YNFKEQ. V lost 4 bases to trimming and J lost 0 bases, with 16 bases between them.